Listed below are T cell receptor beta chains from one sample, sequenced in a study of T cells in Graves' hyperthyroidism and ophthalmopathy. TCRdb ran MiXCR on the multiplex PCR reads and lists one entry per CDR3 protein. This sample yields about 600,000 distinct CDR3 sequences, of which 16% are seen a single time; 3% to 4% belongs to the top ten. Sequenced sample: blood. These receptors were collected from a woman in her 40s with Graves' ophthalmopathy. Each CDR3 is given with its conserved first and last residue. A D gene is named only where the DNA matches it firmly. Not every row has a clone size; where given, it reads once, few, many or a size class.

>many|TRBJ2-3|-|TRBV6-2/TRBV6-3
TGTGCCAGCAAGCTACCCCAGGGGAGAGTTGGAGATACGCAGTATTTT
CASKLPQGRVGDTQYF
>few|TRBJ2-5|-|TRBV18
TGTGCCAGCTCACCCGGGACTCAAAAAGAGACCCAGTACTTC
CASSPGTQKETQYF
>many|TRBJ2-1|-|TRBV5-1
TGCGCCAGCAGCCTGGGAGAAACAGCATTTGAGCAGTTCTTC
CASSLGETAFEQFF
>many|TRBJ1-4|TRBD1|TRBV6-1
TGTGCCAGCAGTAAACGACAGGGGATGGGTGAAAAACTGTTTTTT
CASSKRQGMGEKLFF
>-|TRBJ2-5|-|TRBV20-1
TGCAGTGCATGGGACTTGCCCGGCCGCCAGTACTTC
CSAWDLPGRQYF
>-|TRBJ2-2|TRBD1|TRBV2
TGTGCCAGCATGGCCCCAGGGGGCGCCGCAATAAACACCGGGGAGCTGTTTTTT
CASMAPGGAAINTGELFF
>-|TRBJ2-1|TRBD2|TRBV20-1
TGCAGTGCTACGCTACTAGCGGGAGGGGATGAGCAGTTCTTC
CSATLLAGGDEQFF
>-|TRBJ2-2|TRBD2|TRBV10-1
TGCGCCAGCAGCCGACTAGCATCTGGGGAGCTGTTTTTT
CASSRLASGELFF
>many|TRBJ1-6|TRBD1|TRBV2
TGTGCCAGCGGGACAGGGGGCTCGCATTCACCCCTCCACTTT
CASGTGGSHSPLHF
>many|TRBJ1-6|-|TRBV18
TGTGCCAGCTCACCGTACATGGAACGGGGGGATTCACCCCTCCACTTT
CASSPYMERGDSPLHF
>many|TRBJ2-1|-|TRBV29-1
TGCAGCGTTGAAGCCGTGGACCCAAGGTCTTACAATGAGCAGTTCTTC
CSVEAVDPRSYNEQFF
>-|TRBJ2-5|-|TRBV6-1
TGTGCCAGCAGACTAGTACAAGAGACCCAGTACTTC
CASRLVQETQYF
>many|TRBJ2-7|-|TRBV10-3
TGTGCCATCAGTGAGTCGGAGGAAGCCTACGAGCAGTACTTC
CAISESEEAYEQYF
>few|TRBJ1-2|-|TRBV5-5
TGTGCCAGCAGCTTGTACGAAGCGGATGGCTACACCTTC
CASSLYEADGYTF
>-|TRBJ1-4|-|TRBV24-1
TGTGCCACCAGTGAGGGTTCAGATGAAAAACTGTTTTTT
CATSEGSDEKLFF
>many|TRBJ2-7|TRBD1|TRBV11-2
TGTGCCAGCAGCCTGGGCAGACAGGGGGCGAAAAACGAGCAGTACTTC
CASSLGRQGAKNEQYF
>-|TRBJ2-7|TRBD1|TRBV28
TGTGCCGCCCAGACAGGGGTATACTACGAGCAGTACTTC
CAAQTGVYYEQYF
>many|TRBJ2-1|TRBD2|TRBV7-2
TGTGCCAGCAGCTTTGCGGGAGGGCCGGTAAATGAGCAGTTCTTC
CASSFAGGPVNEQFF
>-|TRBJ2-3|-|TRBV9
TGTGCCAGCAGCGTCTACTTCAGCACAGATACGCAGTATTTT
CASSVYFSTDTQYF
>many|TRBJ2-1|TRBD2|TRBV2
TGTGCCAGCAGCTACAGCGGGAGGAGCCAGTTCGGCTCCTACAATGAGCAGTTCTTC
CASSYSGRSQFGSYNEQFF
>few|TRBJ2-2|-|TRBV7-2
TGTGCCAGCAGCTTTAGCCGACTAGGGGCCGGGGAGCTGTTTTTT
CASSFSRLGAGELFF
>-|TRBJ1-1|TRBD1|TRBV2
TGTGCCAACAGACAGGGGATGAACACTGAAGCTTTCTTT
CANRQGMNTEAFF
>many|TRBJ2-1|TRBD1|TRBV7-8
TGTGCCAGCAGCTCGGAGGGGACAGGGATCAATGAGCAGTTCTTC
CASSSEGTGINEQFF
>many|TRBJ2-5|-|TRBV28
TGTGCCAGCAGTAGGGTGTCGGCGGAGAAGGAGACCCAGTACTTC
CASSRVSAEKETQYF
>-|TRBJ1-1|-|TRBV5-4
TGTGCCAGCAGCTTGGGGGGGGCGTTCACTGAAGCTTTCTTT
CASSLGGAFTEAFF
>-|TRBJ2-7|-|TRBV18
TGTGCCAGCAGCTTAATCTCGGGAGCGAGTAGCGAGCAGTACTTC
CASSLISGASSEQYF
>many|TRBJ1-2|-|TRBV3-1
TGTGCCAGCAGCCAAGGAACGAGCGGTCTCAACTCCTATGGCTACACCTTC
CASSQGTSGLNSYGYTF
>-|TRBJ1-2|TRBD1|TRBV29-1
TGCAGCGTTGAAATCACAGGGGGTGGCTACACCTTC
CSVEITGGGYTF
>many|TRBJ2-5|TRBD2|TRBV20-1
TGCAGTGCTACAGGACTAGTCCTTGAGACCCAGTACTTC
CSATGLVLETQYF
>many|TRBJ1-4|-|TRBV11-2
TGTGCCAGCAGCCTAGTATCCGGGGGCCAAGGTGATGAAAAACTGTTTTTT
CASSLVSGGQGDEKLFF
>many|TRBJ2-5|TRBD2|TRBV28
TGTGCCAGCAGTTTAGGTGTAAGCGGGAGTGAGACCCAGTACTTC
CASSLGVSGSETQYF
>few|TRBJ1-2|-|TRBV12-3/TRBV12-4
TGTGCCAGCAGTTTAACTTTTGCAGGGACACCTTATGGCTACACCTTC
CASSLTFAGTPYGYTF
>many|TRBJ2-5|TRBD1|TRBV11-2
TGTGCCAGCAGCACGGGACAGGGGCTGGAGACCCAGTACTTC
CASSTGQGLETQYF
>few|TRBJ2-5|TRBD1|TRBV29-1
TGCAGCGTAGCTGGGACAGACCAAGAGACCCAGTACTTC
CSVAGTDQETQYF
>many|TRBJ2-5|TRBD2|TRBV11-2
TGTGCCAGCAGCTTAGGGGTAGCGGGAGTCCGGGAGACCCAGTACTTC
CASSLGVAGVRETQYF
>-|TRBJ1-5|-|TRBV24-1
TGTGCCACCAGTGACCTTGACAGTGATCAGCCCCAGCATTTT
CATSDLDSDQPQHF
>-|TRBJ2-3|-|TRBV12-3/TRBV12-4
TGTGCCAGCAGTTTGCGGGACGGGAATACGCAGTATTTT
CASSLRDGNTQYF
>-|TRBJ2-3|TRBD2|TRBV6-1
TGTGCCAGCAAAAAGCGGGGCCTCACAGATACGCAGTATTTT
CASKKRGLTDTQYF
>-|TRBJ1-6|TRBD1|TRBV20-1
TGCAGTGCTAGCCGGACAGGAGGTGAGGGGTCCCTCCACTTT
CSASRTGGEGSLHF
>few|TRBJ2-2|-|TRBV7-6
TGTGCCACCCAGTCCAGGGAGGATACCGGGGAGCTGTTTTTT
CATQSREDTGELFF
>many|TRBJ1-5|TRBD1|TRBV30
TGTGCCTGGAGTGAGGGAGGGGGCGAGCAGCCCCAGCATTTT
CAWSEGGGEQPQHF
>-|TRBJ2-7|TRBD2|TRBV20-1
TGCAGTGCCGGAGGCCAGCGGGACTACGAGCAGTACTTC
CSAGGQRDYEQYF
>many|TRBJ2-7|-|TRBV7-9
TGTGCCAGCAGCTTAGCTAGCGGACCCTACGAGCAGTACTTC
CASSLASGPYEQYF
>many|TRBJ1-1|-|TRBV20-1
TGCAGTGCTAGTTGGCCTGAAGCTTTCTTT
CSASWPEAFF
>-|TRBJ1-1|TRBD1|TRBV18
TGTGCCAGCTCGGAACTGGACAGGGGTGGGACTGAAGCTTTCTTT
CASSELDRGGTEAFF
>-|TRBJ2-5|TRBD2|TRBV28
TGTGCCAGCAAACCGGGACTACCCCAAGAGACCCAGTACTTC
CASKPGLPQETQYF
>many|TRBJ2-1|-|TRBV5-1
TGCGCCAGCAGCTTGGGTCCAGGGATGAACAATGAGCAGTTCTTC
CASSLGPGMNNEQFF
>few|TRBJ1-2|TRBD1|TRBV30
TGTGCCTGGAGCCTGACACCTATGAGGGGGGACAGGGCGGGCTACACCTTC
CAWSLTPMRGDRAGYTF
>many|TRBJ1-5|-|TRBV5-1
TGCGCCAGCAGCTTGACCCCAGGGGTAGGCCAGCCCCAGCATTTT
CASSLTPGVGQPQHF
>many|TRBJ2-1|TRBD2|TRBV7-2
TGTGCCAGCAGGGGAGGGTTAGCGGGAGCTGGTGAGCAGTTCTTC
CASRGGLAGAGEQFF
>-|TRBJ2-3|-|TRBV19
TGTGCCAGTAGTAATAGCGGAGACAGCACAGATACGCAGTATTTT
CASSNSGDSTDTQYF
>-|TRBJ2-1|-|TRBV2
TGTGCCAGCAGGACTAAAACGGGACTCCCTGACTACAATGAGCAGTTCTTC
CASRTKTGLPDYNEQFF
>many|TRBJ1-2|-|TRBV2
TGTGCCAGCACTGGACGGCTTAGACAAAACTATGGCTACACCTTC
CASTGRLRQNYGYTF
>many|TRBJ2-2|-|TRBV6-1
TGTGCCAGCGGGGTGGGACCGAACACCGGGGAGCTGTTTTTT
CASGVGPNTGELFF
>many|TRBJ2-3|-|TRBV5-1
TGCGCCAGCAGCTCGCCAGGGACGAGCACAGATACGCAGTATTTT
CASSSPGTSTDTQYF